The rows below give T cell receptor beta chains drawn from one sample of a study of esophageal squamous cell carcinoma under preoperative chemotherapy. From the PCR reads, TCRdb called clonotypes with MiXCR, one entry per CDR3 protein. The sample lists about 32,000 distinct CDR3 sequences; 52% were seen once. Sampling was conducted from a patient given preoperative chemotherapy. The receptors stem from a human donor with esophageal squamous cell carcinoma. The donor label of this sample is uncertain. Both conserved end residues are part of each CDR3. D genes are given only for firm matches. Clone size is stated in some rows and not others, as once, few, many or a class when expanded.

cdr3_aa: CATLDPGASFDTQYF; cdr3_nt: TGTGCCACCTTAGACCCGGGGGCCTCTTTTGATACGCAGTATTTT; clone_size: NA; v_call: TRBV6-1; j_call: TRBJ2-3; d_call: NA
cdr3_aa: CASIKSSGANVLTF; cdr3_nt: TGTGCCAGCATTAAAAGCTCTGGGGCCAACGTCCTGACTTTC; clone_size: many; v_call: TRBV6-5; j_call: TRBJ2-6; d_call: NA
cdr3_aa: CASSFLGGGRTDTQYF; cdr3_nt: TGTGCCAGCAGCTTCCTCGGCGGGGGGCGCACAGATACGCAGTATTTT; clone_size: many; v_call: TRBV7-2; j_call: TRBJ2-3; d_call: TRBD2
cdr3_aa: CASIRDSLGETQYF; cdr3_nt: TGTGCCAGCATCCGGGACAGCCTGGGGGAGACCCAGTACTTC; clone_size: many; v_call: TRBV6-1; j_call: TRBJ2-5; d_call: TRBD1
cdr3_aa: CASSRDRGPDTQYF; cdr3_nt: TGTGCCAGCAGCAGGGACAGGGGGCCAGATACGCAGTATTTT; clone_size: many; v_call: TRBV7-9; j_call: TRBJ2-3; d_call: TRBD1
cdr3_aa: CASSFRELQYF; cdr3_nt: TGTGCCAGCAGCTTTAGAGAACTGCAGTACTTC; clone_size: NA; v_call: TRBV11-2; j_call: TRBJ2-5; d_call: NA
cdr3_aa: CASSSISNTEAFF; cdr3_nt: TGTGCCAGCAGCAGTATCTCGAACACTGAAGCTTTCTTT; clone_size: NA; v_call: TRBV11-2; j_call: TRBJ1-1; d_call: NA
cdr3_aa: CASSDSGLGAKDTQYF; cdr3_nt: TGTGCCAGCAGCGACTCGGGGCTGGGAGCCAAAGATACGCAGTATTTT; clone_size: NA; v_call: TRBV6-4; j_call: TRBJ2-3; d_call: NA
cdr3_aa: CASSLAGVPNTQYF; cdr3_nt: TGTGCCAGCAGTTTAGCGGGGGTCCCAAATACTCAGTACTTC; clone_size: once; v_call: TRBV12-3/TRBV12-4; j_call: TRBJ2-4; d_call: NA
cdr3_aa: CASSLAMQGEQFF; cdr3_nt: TGTGCCAGCAGCTTAGCAATGCAGGGAGAGCAGTTCTTC; clone_size: NA; v_call: TRBV11-1; j_call: TRBJ2-1; d_call: NA
cdr3_aa: CASIRDGTASTEELFF; cdr3_nt: TGTGCCAGCATTAGAGACGGGACTGCGAGCACCGAGGAGCTGTTTTTT; clone_size: NA; v_call: TRBV6-5; j_call: TRBJ2-2; d_call: NA
cdr3_aa: CGSSLVRATDTQYF; cdr3_nt: TGTGGCAGCAGCTTAGTGAGAGCCACAGATACGCAGTACTTT; clone_size: NA; v_call: TRBV7-2; j_call: TRBJ2-3; d_call: NA
cdr3_aa: CASSLGGQEKNIQYF; cdr3_nt: TGTGCCAGCAGCTTAGGGGGTCAGGAGAAAAACATTCAGTACTTC; clone_size: NA; v_call: TRBV7-8; j_call: TRBJ2-4; d_call: NA
cdr3_aa: CASSDRGREETQYF; cdr3_nt: TGCGCCAGCAGCGACAGGGGGAGAGAAGAGACCCAGTACTTC; clone_size: few; v_call: TRBV10-2; j_call: TRBJ2-5; d_call: TRBD1
cdr3_aa: CAGSRGLADETQYF; cdr3_nt: TGTGCGGGCAGTCGGGGCCTTGCCGACGAGACGCAGTATTTC; clone_size: few; v_call: TRBV6-1; j_call: TRBJ2-3; d_call: NA
cdr3_aa: CASSSTSGGNEQYF; cdr3_nt: TGTGCCAGCAGCTCGACTAGCGGGGGGAACGAGCAGTACTTC; clone_size: NA; v_call: TRBV5-4; j_call: TRBJ2-7; d_call: TRBD2
cdr3_aa: CASILGVETVSSGTLFF; cdr3_nt: TGTGCCAGCATCTTGGGGGTCGAGACCGTGAGCTCCGGGACGCTGTTTTTT; clone_size: NA; v_call: TRBV7-2; j_call: TRBJ2-2; d_call: NA
cdr3_aa: CASSSRTSGRNEQYF; cdr3_nt: TGTGCCAGCAGTTCCAGGACTAGCGGGAGGAACGAGCAGTACTTC; clone_size: many; v_call: TRBV7-2; j_call: TRBJ2-7; d_call: TRBD2
cdr3_aa: CASSLEFLGSNTEAFF; cdr3_nt: TGTGCCAGCAGCTTAGAGTTCTTGGGATCGAACACTGAAGCTTTCTTT; clone_size: many; v_call: TRBV11-3; j_call: TRBJ1-1; d_call: NA
cdr3_aa: CASSRNPGRGDEDTQYF; cdr3_nt: TGTGCCAGCAGCCGCAACCCGGGGCGGGGGGATGAAGACACGCAGTATTTT; clone_size: NA; v_call: TRBV7-3; j_call: TRBJ2-3; d_call: TRBD2
cdr3_aa: CASSLKLGLWDGNTQYF; cdr3_nt: TGTGCCAGCAGCCTCAAACTGGGGCTGTGGGATGGAAACACGCAGTACTTC; clone_size: NA; v_call: TRBV7-3; j_call: TRBJ2-7; d_call: NA
cdr3_aa: CASSLDRSGGPFYEQYF; cdr3_nt: TGTGCCAGCAGCTTAGATAGGAGCGGGGGGCCATTTTATGAGCAGTACTTC; clone_size: many; v_call: TRBV11-3; j_call: TRBJ2-5; d_call: TRBD2
cdr3_aa: CASRVGGSYAEAFF; cdr3_nt: TGTGCCAGCAGAGTAGGGGGCAGTTACGCTGAAGCTTTCTTT; clone_size: NA; v_call: TRBV11-3; j_call: TRBJ1-1; d_call: TRBD1
cdr3_aa: CASSGRRPGDQDTQYF; cdr3_nt: TGTGCCAGCAGCGGGCGACGCCCCGGAGACCAAGATACCCAGTATTTT; clone_size: NA; v_call: TRBV7-2; j_call: TRBJ2-3; d_call: NA
cdr3_aa: CASSPSPAGGPWEQYF; cdr3_nt: TGTGCCAGCAGCCCCTCTCCAGCGGGAGGGCCTTGGGAGCAGTACTTC; clone_size: NA; v_call: TRBV7-8; j_call: TRBJ2-5; d_call: TRBD2
cdr3_aa: CASSSPGTGTDTQYF; cdr3_nt: TGTGCCAGCAGTTCACCCGGGACAGGCACAGATACGCAGTATTTT; clone_size: once; v_call: TRBV7-3; j_call: TRBJ2-3; d_call: TRBD1